This entry concerns a single T cell receptor (beta chain). The data were obtained in a study of T cell changes during pregnancy in multiple sclerosis. TCRdb's copy holds only in-frame clones and misses some; the assay was immunoSEQ multiplex PCR. Here the sample spans tens of thousands of clones, roughly 89% being singletons. This CDR3 is built from 12 residues. Germline CDR1 is LNHDA and CDR2 is SQIVND (reference sequence). The V end lost 7 bases, the J end lost 4 bases, and 11 bases lay between the germline ends. The source material was CD4+ T cells from peripheral blood mononuclear cells, sampled in the first trimester of pregnancy. The TCR originated in a female donor with multiple sclerosis, enrolled in a pregnancy study. The V gene is TRBV19, the J gene TRBJ2-7; tentative D call: TRBD2 (7 bases). CDR3 in DNA: TGTGCCAGTAAAGGGGGACTATACGAGCAGTACTTC. Translating it yields CASKGGLYEQYF.